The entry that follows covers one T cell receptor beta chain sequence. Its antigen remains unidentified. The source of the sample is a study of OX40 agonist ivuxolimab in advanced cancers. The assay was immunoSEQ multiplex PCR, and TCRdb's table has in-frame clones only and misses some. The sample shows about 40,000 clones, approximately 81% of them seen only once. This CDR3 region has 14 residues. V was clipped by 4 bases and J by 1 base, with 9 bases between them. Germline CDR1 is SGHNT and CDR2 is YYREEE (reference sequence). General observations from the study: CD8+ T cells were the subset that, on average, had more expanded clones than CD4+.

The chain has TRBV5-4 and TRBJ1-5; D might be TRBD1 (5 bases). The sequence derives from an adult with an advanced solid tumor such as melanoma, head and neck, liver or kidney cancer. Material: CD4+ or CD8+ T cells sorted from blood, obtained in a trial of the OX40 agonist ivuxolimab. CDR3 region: CASSQGLSNQPQHF. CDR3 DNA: TGTGCCAGCAGCCAGGGCCTCAGCAATCAGCCCCAGCATTTT. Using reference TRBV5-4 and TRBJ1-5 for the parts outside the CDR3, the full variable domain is ETGVTQSPTHLIKTRGQQVTLRCSSQSGHNTVSWYQQALGQGPQFIFQYYREEENGRGNFPPRFSGLQFPNYSSELNVNALELDDSALYLCASSQGLSNQPQHFGDGTRLSIL.